This TCR beta chain derives from a study of vaccination and CD4 T cells after COVID-19. Study-wide background: The authors exposed cells to overlapping spike peptides derived from SARS-CoV-2, HCoV-NL63, HCoV-OC43 and HCoV-229E.

Germline V gene lookup returns CDR1 SNHLY and CDR2 FYNNEI. This CDR3 has 14 residues. V was pared by 7 bases and J by 5 bases, with 15 bases between. Comment on this clonotype: The antigen remains unidentified.

As for treatment: approximately nine-day PBMC culture with coronavirus spike peptide pools or control peptides (ViraFEST assay). The unexposed donor provided CD4+ T cells, which were taken before the COVID-19 pandemic (2011-2018). Probes of unexposed-donor CD4+ T cells used SARS-CoV-2 S/N and four cold-coronavirus spikes (cells permitting). CD4+ T cells that had been cultured provided DNA sequenced with the Oncomine TCR Beta short-read assay. Scientists extracted genomic DNA from CD4+ T cells grown in culture. MiXCR, applied by TCRdb to the PCR reads, yields one record per CDR3 protein. Among approximately 9,300 distinct CDR3 sequences listed, about 36% were seen once.

The sequenced sample was CD4+ T cells from blood, cultured in vitro. This chain joins TRBV2 and TRBJ1-5; the D gene is possibly TRBD1 (6 bases). This receptor was taken from a human donor in good health. CDR3 nucleotides: TGTGCCAGCACCTTAACAGGGCCGGATCAGCCCCAGCATTTT. Translation gives CASTLTGPDQPQHF.